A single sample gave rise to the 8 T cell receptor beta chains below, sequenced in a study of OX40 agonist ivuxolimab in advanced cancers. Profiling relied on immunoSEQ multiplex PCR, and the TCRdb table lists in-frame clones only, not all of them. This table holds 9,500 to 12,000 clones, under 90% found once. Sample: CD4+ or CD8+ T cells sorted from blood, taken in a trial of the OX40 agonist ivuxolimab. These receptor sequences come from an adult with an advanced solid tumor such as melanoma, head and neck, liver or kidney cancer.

CDR3 loop: CASSVGTGGETEAFF. CDR3 DNA sequence: TGTGCCAGCAGCGTGGGGACAGGGGGGGAGACTGAAGCTTTCTTT. The genes are TRBV5-4 and TRBJ1-1, with 11 bases aligning to TRBD1. The ends lost 4 bases at V and 5 bases at J; junction bases unmatched: 7. Germline loops: CDR1 SGHNT, CDR2 YYREEE (reference sequence). The CDR3 runs to 15 residues.

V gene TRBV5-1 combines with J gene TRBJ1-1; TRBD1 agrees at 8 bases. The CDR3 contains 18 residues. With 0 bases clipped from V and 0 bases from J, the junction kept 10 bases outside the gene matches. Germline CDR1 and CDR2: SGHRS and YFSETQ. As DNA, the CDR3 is TGCGCCAGCAGCTTGGGGGACAGGCTGAGGGATATGAACACTGAAGCTTTCTTT. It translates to CASSLGDRLRDMNTEAFF.

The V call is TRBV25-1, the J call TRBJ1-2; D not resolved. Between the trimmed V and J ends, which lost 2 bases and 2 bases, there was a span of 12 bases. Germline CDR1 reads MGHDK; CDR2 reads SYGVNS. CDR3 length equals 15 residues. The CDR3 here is CASSEGRQPNYGYTF. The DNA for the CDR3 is TGTGCCAGCAGTGAAGGGAGACAACCAAACTATGGCTACACCTTC.

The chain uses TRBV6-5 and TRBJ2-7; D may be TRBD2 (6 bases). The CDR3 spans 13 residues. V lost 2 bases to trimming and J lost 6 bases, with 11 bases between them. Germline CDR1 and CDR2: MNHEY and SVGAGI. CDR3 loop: CASSYTPGGEQYF. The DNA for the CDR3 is TGTGCCAGCAGTTACACCCCCGGGGGCGAGCAGTACTTC.

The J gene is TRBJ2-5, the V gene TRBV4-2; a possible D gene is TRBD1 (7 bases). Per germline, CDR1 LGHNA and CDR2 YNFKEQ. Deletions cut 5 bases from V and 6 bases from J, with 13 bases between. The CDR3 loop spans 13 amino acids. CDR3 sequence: CASSGGGGQTQYF. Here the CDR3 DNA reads TGTGCCAGCAGCGGAGGGGGCGGGCAGACCCAGTACTTC.

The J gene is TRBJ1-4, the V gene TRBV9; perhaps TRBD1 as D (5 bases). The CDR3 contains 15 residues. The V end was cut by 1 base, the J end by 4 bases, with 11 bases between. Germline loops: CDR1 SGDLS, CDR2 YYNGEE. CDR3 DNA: TGTGCCAGCAGCGTACAAGGGACGGATAATGAAAAACTGTTTTTT. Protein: CASSVQGTDNEKLFF.

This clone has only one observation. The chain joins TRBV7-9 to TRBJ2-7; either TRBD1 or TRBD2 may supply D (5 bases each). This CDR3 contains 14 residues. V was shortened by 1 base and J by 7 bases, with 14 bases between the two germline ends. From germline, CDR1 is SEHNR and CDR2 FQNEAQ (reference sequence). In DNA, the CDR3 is TGTGCCAGCAGCTTAGTCGGGGCCGCCTGGGAGCAGTACTTC. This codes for CASSLVGAAWEQYF.

The CDR3 region has the DNA TGTGCCAGCAAAGACGGCAATTGGTATGGCTACACCTTC. Protein: CASKDGNWYGYTF. This chain connects TRBV7-9 to TRBJ1-2; D not resolved. CDR3 length: 13 residues. CDR1 is SEHNR and CDR2 is FQNEAQ in the germline V gene (reference sequence). V was trimmed by 7 bases and J by 5 bases, leaving 14 bases between them.